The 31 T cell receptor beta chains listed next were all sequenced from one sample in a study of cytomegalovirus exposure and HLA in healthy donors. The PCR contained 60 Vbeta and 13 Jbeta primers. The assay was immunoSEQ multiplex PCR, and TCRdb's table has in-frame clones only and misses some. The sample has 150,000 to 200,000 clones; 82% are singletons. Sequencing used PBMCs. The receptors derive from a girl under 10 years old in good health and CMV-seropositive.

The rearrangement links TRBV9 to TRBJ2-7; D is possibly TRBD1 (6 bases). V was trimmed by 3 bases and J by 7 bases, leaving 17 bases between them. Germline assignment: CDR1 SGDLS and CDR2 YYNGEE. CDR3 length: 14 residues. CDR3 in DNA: TGTGCCAGCAGCGCCACTACAGGGTTTGGGGAGCAGTACTTC. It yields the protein CASSATTGFGEQYF.

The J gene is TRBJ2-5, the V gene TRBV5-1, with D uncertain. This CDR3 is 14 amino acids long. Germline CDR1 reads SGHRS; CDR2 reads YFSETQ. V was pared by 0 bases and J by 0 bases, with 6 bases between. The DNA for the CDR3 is TGCGCCAGCAGCTTGGGGTCTAACCAAGAGACCCAGTACTTC. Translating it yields CASSLGSNQETQYF.

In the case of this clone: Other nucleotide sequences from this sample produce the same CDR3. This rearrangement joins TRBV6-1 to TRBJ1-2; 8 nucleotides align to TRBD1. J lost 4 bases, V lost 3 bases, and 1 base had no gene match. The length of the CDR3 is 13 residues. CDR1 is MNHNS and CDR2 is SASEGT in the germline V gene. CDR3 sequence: CASSDDRGYGYTF. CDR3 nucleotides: TGTGCCAGCAGTGACGACAGGGGCTATGGCTACACCTTC.

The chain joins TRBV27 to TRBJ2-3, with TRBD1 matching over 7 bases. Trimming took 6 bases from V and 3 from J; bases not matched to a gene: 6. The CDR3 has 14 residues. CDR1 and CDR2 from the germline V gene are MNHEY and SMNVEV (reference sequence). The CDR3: CASRTAGGTDTQYF. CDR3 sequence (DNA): TGTGCCAGCAGGACAGCAGGGGGTACAGATACGCAGTATTTT.

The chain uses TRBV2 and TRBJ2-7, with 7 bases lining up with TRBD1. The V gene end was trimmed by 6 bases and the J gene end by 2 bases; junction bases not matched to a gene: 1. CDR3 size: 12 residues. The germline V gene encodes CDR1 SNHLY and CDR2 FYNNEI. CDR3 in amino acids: CASRGQTYEQYF. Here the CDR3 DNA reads TGTGCCAGCAGGGGACAGACCTACGAGCAGTACTTC.

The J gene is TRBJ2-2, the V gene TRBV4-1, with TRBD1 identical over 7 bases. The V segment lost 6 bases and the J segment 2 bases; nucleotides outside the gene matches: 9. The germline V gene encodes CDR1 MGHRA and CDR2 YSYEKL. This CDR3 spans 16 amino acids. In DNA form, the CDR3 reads TGCGCCAGCAGGATATCGGGACAGTTAAACACCGGGGAGCTGTTTTTT. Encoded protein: CASRISGQLNTGELFF.

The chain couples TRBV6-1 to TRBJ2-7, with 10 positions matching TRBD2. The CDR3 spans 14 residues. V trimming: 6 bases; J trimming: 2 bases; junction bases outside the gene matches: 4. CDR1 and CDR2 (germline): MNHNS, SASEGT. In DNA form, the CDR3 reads TGTGCCAGCAGGCCTAGCGGGAGTCCCTACGAGCAGTACTTC. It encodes CASRPSGSPYEQYF.

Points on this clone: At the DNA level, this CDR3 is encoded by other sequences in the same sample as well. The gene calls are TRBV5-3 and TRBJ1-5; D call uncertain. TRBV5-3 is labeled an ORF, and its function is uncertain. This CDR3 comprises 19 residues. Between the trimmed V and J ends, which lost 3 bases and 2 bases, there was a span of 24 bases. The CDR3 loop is CARSSSPPPGRGCNQPQHF. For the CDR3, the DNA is TGTGCCAGAAGCTCTTCTCCCCCCCCGGGGAGAGGTTGCAATCAGCCCCAGCATTTT.

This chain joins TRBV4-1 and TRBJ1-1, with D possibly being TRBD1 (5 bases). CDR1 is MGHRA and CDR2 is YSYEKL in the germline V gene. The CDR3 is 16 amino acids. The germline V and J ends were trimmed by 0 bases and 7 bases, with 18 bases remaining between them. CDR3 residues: CASSQEKRGRLGEAFF. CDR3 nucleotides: TGCGCCAGCAGCCAAGAAAAACGGGGACGACTAGGTGAAGCTTTCTTT.

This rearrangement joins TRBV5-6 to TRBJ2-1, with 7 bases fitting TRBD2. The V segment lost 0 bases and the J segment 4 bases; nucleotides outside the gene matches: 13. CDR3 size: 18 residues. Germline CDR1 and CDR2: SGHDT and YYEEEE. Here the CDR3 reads CASSLGPSLAENYNEQFF. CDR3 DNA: TGTGCCAGCAGCTTGGGCCCCTCTCTAGCGGAGAATTACAATGAGCAGTTCTTC.

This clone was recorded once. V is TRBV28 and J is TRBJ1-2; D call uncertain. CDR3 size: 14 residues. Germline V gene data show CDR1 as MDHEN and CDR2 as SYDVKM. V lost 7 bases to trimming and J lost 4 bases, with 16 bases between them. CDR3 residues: CASIHPSQAYGYTF. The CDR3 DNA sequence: TGTGCCAGCATCCACCCGAGCCAGGCCTATGGCTACACCTTC.

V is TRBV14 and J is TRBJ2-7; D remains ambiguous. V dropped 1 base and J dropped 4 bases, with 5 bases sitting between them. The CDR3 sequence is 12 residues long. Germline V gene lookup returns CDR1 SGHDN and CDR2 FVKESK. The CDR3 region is CASSQVPYEQYF. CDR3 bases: TGTGCCAGCAGCCAAGTTCCATACGAGCAGTACTTC. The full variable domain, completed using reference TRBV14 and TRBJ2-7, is EAGVTQFPSHSVIEKGQTVTLRCDPISGHDNLYWYRRVMGKEIKFLLHFVKESKQDESGMPNNRFLAERTGGTYSTLKVQPAELEDSGVYFCASSQVPYEQYFGPGTRLTVT.

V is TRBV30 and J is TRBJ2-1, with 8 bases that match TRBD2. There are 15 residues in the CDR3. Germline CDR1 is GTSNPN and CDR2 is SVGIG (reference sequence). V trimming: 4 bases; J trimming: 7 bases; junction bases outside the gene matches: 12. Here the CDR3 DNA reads TGTGCCTGGAATTCACCAGCGGGGGCCCTTAATGAGCAGTTCTTC. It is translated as CAWNSPAGALNEQFF.

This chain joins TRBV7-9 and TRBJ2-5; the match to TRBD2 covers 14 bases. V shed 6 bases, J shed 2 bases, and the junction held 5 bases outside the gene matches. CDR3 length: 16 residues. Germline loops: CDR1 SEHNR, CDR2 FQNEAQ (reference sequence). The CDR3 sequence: CASSLGLAGEQETQYF. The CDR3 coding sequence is TGTGCCAGCAGTCTGGGACTAGCGGGAGAACAAGAGACCCAGTACTTC.

The CDR3 is CASSQRSTGELFF. In DNA, the CDR3 is TGTGCCAGCAGCCAGCGATCCACCGGGGAGCTGTTTTTT. This sequence joins TRBV5-8 and TRBJ2-2; D is ambiguous. The V gene lost 4 bases and the J gene lost 4 bases, with 8 bases spanning the gap. CDR3 length equals 13 residues. In germline, CDR1 is SGHTS, CDR2 YDEGEE.

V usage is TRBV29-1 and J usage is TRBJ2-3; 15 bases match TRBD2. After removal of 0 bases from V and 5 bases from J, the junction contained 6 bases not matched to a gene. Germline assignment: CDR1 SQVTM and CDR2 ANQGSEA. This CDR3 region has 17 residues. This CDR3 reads CSVEDGGTSGRIDTQYF. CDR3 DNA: TGCAGCGTTGAAGACGGTGGGACTAGCGGGAGGATAGATACGCAGTATTTT.

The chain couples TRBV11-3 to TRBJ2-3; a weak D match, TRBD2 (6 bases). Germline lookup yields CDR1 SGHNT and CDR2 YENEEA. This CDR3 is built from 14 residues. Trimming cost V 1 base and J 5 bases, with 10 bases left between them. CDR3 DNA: TGTGCCAGCAGCTTAGGACCGGGGGAAGATACGCAGTATTTT. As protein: CASSLGPGEDTQYF.

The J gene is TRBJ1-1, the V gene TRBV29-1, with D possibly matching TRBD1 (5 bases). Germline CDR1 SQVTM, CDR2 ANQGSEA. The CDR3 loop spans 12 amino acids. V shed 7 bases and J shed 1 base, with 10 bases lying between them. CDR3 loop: CSGGHPNTEAFF. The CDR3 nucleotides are TGCAGCGGTGGACACCCGAACACTGAAGCTTTCTTT.

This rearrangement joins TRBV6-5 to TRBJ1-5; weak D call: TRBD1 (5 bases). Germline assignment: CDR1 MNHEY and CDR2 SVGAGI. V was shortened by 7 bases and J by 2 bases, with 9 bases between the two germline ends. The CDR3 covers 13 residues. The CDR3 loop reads CASKGSGNQPQHF. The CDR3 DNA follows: TGTGCCAGCAAGGGGTCGGGCAATCAGCCCCAGCATTTT.

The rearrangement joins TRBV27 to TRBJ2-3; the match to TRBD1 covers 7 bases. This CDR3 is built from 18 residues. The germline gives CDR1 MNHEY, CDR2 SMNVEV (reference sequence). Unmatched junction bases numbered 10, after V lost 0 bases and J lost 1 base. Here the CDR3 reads CASSLSLLPGTGTDTQYF. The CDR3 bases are TGTGCCAGCAGTTTATCGCTCTTACCGGGGACAGGCACAGATACGCAGTATTTT.

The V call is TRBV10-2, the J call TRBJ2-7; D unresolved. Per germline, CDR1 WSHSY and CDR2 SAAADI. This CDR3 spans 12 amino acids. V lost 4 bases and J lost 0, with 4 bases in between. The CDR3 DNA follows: TGCGCCAGCAGTGCTAACTCCTACGAGCAGTACTTC. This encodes CASSANSYEQYF.

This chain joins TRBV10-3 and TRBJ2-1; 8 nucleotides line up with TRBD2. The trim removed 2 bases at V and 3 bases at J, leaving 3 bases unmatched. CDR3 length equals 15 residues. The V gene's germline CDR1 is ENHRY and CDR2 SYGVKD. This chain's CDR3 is CAISEATSVYNEQFF. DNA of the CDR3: TGTGCCATCAGTGAGGCGACTAGCGTCTACAATGAGCAGTTCTTC.

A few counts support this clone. In nucleotides, the CDR3 is TGCAGCGTCACCGGGACAGCGAACACTGAAGCTTTCTTT. Translated: CSVTGTANTEAFF. This chain joins TRBV29-1 and TRBJ1-1; TRBD1 matches 7 bases. The germline V gene has CDR1 SQVTM and CDR2 ANQGSEA. V shed 6 bases and J 1 base; nucleotides not matched to a gene: 5. The CDR3 runs 13 residues.

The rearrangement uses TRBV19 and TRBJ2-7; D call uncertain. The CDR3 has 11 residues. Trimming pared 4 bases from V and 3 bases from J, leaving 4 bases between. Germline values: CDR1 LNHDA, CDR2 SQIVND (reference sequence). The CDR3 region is CASSTGYEQYF. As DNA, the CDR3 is TGTGCCAGTAGTACCGGCTACGAGCAGTACTTC.

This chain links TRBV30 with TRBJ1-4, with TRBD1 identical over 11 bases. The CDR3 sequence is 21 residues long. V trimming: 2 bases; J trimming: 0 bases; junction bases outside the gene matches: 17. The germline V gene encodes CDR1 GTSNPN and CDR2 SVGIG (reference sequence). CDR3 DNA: TGTGCCTGGAGTCCTTTTGACCGGGACAGGGGGTCAGTTGCAACTAATGAAAAACTGTTTTTT. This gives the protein CAWSPFDRDRGSVATNEKLFF.

The DNA for the CDR3 is TGTGCCAGCGGCGGACAGGTTAATCAGCCCCAGCATTTT. It codes for CASGGQVNQPQHF. The chain combines TRBV6-1 with TRBJ1-5, with TRBD1 matching 7 bases. This CDR3 has 13 residues. CDR1 is MNHNS, CDR2 SASEGT, per germline. After removal of 8 bases from V and 4 bases from J, the junction contained 5 bases not matched to a gene.

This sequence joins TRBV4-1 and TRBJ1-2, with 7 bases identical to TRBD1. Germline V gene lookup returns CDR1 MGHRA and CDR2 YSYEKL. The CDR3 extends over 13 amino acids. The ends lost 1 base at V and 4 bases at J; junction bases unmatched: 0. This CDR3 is CASSQAGGYGYTF. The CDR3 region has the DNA TGCGCCAGCAGCCAAGCAGGGGGCTATGGCTACACCTTC.

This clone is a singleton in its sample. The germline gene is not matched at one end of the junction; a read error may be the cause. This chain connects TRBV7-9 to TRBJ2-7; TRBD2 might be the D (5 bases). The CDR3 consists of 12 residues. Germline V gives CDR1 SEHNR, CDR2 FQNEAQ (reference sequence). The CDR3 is CSSSYRDYEQYF. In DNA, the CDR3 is TGTTCCAGCAGCTACCGGGACTACGAGCAGTACTTC.

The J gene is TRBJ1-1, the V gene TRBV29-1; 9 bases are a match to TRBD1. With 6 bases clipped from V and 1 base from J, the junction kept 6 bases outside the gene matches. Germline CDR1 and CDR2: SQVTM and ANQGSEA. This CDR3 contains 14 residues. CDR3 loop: CSVIRDRENTEAFF. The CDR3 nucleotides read TGCAGCGTGATCCGGGACAGGGAGAACACTGAAGCTTTCTTT.

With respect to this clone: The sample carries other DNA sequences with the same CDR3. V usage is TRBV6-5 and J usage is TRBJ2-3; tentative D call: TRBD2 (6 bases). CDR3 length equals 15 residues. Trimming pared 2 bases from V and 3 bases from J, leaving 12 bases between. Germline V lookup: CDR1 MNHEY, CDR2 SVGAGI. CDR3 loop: CASSYRGRGTDTQYF. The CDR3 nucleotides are TGTGCCAGCAGTTACCGTGGACGGGGGACAGATACGCAGTATTTT.

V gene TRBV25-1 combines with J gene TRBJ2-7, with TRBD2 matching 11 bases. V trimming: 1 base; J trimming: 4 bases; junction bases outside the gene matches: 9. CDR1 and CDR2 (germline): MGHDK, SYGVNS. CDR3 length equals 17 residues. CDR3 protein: CASSESHGTSGPYEQYF. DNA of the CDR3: TGTGCCAGCAGTGAATCTCATGGGACTAGCGGACCGTACGAGCAGTACTTC.